This is a list of T cell receptor beta chains from one sample in a study of cytomegalovirus exposure and HLA in healthy donors. Clones were read by immunoSEQ multiplex PCR, and TCRdb kept only the in-frame ones, dropping some. The sample includes about 160,000 clones, approximately 80% of them seen just once. Sequencing was performed on PBMCs. The receptors were gathered from a middle-aged woman in good health and CMV-seropositive. The CDR3 runs from the conserved cysteine through the conserved F or W. The D gene is left open where the match is weak. Size is stated for part of the rows, as once, few or many counts, or as a class when the clone is expanded.

d_gene | j_gene | abundance | v_gene | CDR3nt | CDR3aa
TRBD2 | TRBJ2-3 | once | TRBV7-9 | TGTGCCAGCAGCTTAACGGCTAGCGGTCGCACAGATACGCAGTATTTT | CASSLTASGRTDTQYF
NA | TRBJ1-1 | once | TRBV2 | TGTGCCAGCAGCGCTACCCAGGAGAACACTGAAGCTTTCTTT | CASSATQENTEAFF
NA | TRBJ1-1 | few | TRBV6-6 | TGTGCCAGCAGTTACTACGCAGGGGCGGCTGAAGCTTTCTTT | CASSYYAGAAEAFF
NA | TRBJ1-1 | once | TRBV6-5 | TGTGCCAGCAGAAGGGCGGGTTTGGTTGAAGCTTTCTTT | CASRRAGLVEAFF
TRBD1 | TRBJ1-2 | NA | TRBV6-1 | TGTGCCAGCAGCGAACCGGGACAGGGTAGATTCTCAGGTGGCTACACCTTC | CASSEPGQGRFSGGYTF
NA | TRBJ1-5 | once | TRBV7-8 | TGTGCCAGCAGCGTGGACAGCCCGGGCCAAGGGCCCCAGCATTTT | CASSVDSPGQGPQHF
NA | TRBJ2-7 | NA | TRBV5-1 | TGCGCCAGCAGCTTGGATGGGAGCACCTACGAGCAGTACTTC | CASSLDGSTYEQYF
NA | TRBJ1-1 | NA | TRBV4-3 | TGCGCCAGCAGCCAACCGGGAGCCACTGAAGCTTTCTTT | CASSQPGATEAFF
NA | TRBJ1-3 | NA | TRBV10-3 | TGTGCCATCAGTGCGGTCTCTGGAAACACCATATATTTT | CAISAVSGNTIYF
NA | TRBJ1-1 | few | TRBV27 | TGTGCCAGCAGTTTATCGGCGGGGGGCCGTACTGAAGCTTTCTTT | CASSLSAGGRTEAFF
NA | TRBJ2-1 | NA | TRBV19 | TGTGCCAGTAGTAGACTAGAATCGTACAATGAGCAGTTCTTC | CASSRLESYNEQFF
TRBD2 | TRBJ2-1 | NA | TRBV10-3 | TGTGCCATCAATAGCGGGGAGAGCTCCTACAATGAGCAGTTCTTC | CAINSGESSYNEQFF
NA | TRBJ1-2 | once | TRBV7-9 | TGTGCCAGCAGCTTAGATGCAGGATTCAAAAATGGCTACACCTTC | CASSLDAGFKNGYTF
NA | TRBJ2-1 | NA | TRBV6-5 | TGTGCCAGCAGCAGAACAGGATACTCCTACAATGAGCAGTTCTTC | CASSRTGYSYNEQFF
TRBD1 | TRBJ1-5 | NA | TRBV19 | TGTGCCACCGACTCAGGGGGTGGCAATCAGCCCCAGCATTTT | CATDSGGGNQPQHF
TRBD1 | TRBJ1-1 | NA | TRBV4-2 | TGTGCCAGCAGCCAAGGGGAGGCGGGACAGAAAAACACTGAAGCTTTCTTT | CASSQGEAGQKNTEAFF
TRBD1 | TRBJ2-7 | NA | TRBV5-1 | TGCGCCAGCAGCTTCGGACAGGGGCAATACGAGCAGTACTTC | CASSFGQGQYEQYF
NA | TRBJ2-3 | NA | TRBV25-1 | TGTGCCAGCAGCGAGGTAGATACGCAGTATTTT | CASSEVDTQYF
NA | TRBJ1-1 | NA | TRBV5-1 | TGCGCCAGCAGCTTCCAAAGTGGGAGTGGCACTGAAGCTTTCTTT | CASSFQSGSGTEAFF
NA | TRBJ1-4 | NA | TRBV15 | TGTGCCACCAGCAGAGTCGGGGGGCCTAATGAAAAACTGTTTTTT | CATSRVGGPNEKLFF
TRBD1 | TRBJ2-4 | NA | TRBV28 | TGTGCCAGCAGCTCCTCCGGGACAGGGCAAAACATTCAGTACTTC | CASSSSGTGQNIQYF
NA | TRBJ2-2 | medium-sized | TRBV6-5 | TGTGCCAGCACCCCCCTGGGGGCCGACACCGGGGAGCTGTTTTTT | CASTPLGADTGELFF
NA | TRBJ2-5 | NA | TRBV7-3 | TGTGCCAGCGGCCCTCCGGGGCAAGAGACCCAGTACTTC | CASGPPGQETQYF
NA | TRBJ2-3 | NA | TRBV5-4 | TGTGCCAGCAGCCAAACTCCGAGAACCACAGATACGCAGTATTTT | CASSQTPRTTDTQYF
NA | TRBJ1-2 | NA | TRBV4-1 | TGCGCCAGCAGCCAGGAGGCGGGGGGCTACACCTTC | CASSQEAGGYTF
NA | TRBJ2-5 | once | TRBV19 | TGTGCCAGTAGTATGACTAGGCTTAAAGAGACCCAGTACTTC | CASSMTRLKETQYF